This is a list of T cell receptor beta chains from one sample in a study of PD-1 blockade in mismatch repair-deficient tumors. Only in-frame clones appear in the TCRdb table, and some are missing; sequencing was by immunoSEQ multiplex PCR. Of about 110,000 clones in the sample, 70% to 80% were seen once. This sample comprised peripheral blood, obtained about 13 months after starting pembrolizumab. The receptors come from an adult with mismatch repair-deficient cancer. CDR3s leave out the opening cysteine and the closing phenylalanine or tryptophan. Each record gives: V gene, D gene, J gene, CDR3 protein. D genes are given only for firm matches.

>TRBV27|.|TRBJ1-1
ASSLSGGEHTEAF
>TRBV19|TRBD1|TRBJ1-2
ASSTDRDRYGYT
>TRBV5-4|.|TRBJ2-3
ASSRIGDTSTDTQY
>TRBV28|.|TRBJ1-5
ASRGSSHQPQH
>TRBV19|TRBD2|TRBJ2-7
ASSFTSGRYDEQY
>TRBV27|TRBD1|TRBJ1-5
ASREGQGFQPQH
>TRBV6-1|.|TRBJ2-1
ASSGRIGMGADEQF
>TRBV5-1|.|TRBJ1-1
ASSLDRVGGEAF
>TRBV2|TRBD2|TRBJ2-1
ASIKGTSGYNEQF
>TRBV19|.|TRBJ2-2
ASMKRGEGNTGELF
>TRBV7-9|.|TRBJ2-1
ASSFPDREQF
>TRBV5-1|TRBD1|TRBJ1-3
ASSLDRGFAGNTIY
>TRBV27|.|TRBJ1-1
ASSISKTGTEAF
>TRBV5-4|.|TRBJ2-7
ASSLGARAGSYEQY
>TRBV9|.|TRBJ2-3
ASSVEARIRTDTQY
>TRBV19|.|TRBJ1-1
ASSRAGVYTEAF
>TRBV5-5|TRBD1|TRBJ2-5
ASSQTTGLLETQY
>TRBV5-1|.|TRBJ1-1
ASSSTESGPEAF
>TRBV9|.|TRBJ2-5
ASSLYGNQETQY
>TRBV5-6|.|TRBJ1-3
ASSFVGSSGNTIY
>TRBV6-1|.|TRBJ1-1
ASSRTENTEAF
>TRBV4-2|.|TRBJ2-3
ASSLSGPAEDTQY
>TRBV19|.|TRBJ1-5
ASSMDGGRNQPQH
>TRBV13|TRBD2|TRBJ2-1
ASSLGASGSRNEQF
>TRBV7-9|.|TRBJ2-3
ASSISDTQY
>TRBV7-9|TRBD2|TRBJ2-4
ASSPTSGRSKNIQY
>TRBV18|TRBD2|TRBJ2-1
ASSPSGRGYEQF
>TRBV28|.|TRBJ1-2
ASILQGAVYGYT
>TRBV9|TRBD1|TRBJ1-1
ASSVDGQDREAF
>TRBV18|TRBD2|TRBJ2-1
ASSPSSGRIDEQF
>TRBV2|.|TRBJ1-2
ASSAARNYGYT
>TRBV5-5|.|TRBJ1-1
ASSLLSGMETEAF
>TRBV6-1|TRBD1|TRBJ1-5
ASSGQGANQPQH
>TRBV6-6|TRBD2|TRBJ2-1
ASQREGYLSYNEQF
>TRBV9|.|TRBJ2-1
ASSGFGQGRYNEQF
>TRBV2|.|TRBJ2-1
ASSEEREQF
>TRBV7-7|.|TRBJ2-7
ASSLGTGSTYEQY
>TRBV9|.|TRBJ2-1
ASSVVGGGPNNEQF
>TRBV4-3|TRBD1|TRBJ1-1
ASSQDRISRGVF
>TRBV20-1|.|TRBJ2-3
SATWGDTQY
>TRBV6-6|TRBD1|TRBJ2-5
ASSGTGGQETQY
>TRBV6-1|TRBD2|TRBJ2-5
ASSALAGSVGQETQY
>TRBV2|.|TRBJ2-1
ASSRGYSYNEQF
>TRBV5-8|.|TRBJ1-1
ARGYTEAF
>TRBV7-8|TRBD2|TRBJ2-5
ASSQFLAGEETQY
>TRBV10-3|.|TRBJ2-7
AIRDLGGYEQY
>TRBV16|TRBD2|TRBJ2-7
ASSQSETSGAYEQY
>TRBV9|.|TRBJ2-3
ASSVLGIPTDTQY
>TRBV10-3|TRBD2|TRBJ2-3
AISDPGTSADTQY
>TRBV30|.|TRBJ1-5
AWRPRGAQGQPQH
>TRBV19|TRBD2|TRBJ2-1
ASKVLAGATYNEQF
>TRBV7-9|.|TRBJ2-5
ASSSRASSAETQY
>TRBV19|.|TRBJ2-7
ASRERRSSYEQY
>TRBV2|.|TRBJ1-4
ASRVYNEKLF
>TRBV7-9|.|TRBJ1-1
ASTPGEDWTEAF
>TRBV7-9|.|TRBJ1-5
ASSLVNSNQPQH
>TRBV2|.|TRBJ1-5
ASSGQGAGNQPQH